These T cell receptor beta chains were read from a single sample in a study of T cell responses to AZD1222 COVID-19 vaccine. The data were produced by immunoSEQ multiplex PCR, yet TCRdb's version contains in-frame clones alone and is incomplete. This sample yields some 30,000 clones, of which about 89% are seen a single time; 45% belongs to the top ten. The material sequenced was peripheral blood, taken on day 0 of AZD1222 vaccination. The receptors come from an adult in good health. CDR3s include the opening cysteine and the closing phenylalanine or tryptophan. The order of the fields is V gene, J gene, D gene, clone size, CDR3 protein, CDR3 DNA. D genes are given only for firm matches. For some rows the clone size is stated as once, few or many, or as a class when expanded; others skip it.

v_call: TRBV13; j_call: TRBJ1-1; d_call: TRBD1; clone_size: once; cdr3_aa: CASSHRGTENTEAFF; cdr3_nt: TGTGCCAGCTCTCACAGGGGGACCGAGAACACTGAAGCTTTCTTT
v_call: TRBV2; j_call: TRBJ2-6; d_call: .; clone_size: .; cdr3_aa: CASSEITSGANVLTF; cdr3_nt: TGTGCCAGCAGTGAAATTACCTCTGGGGCCAACGTCCTGACTTTC
v_call: TRBV19; j_call: TRBJ1-4; d_call: .; clone_size: .; cdr3_aa: CASRLWATNEKLFF; cdr3_nt: TGTGCCAGTAGACTATGGGCAACTAATGAAAAACTGTTTTTT
v_call: TRBV12-3/TRBV12-4; j_call: TRBJ1-1; d_call: .; clone_size: .; cdr3_aa: CASSFPGMEAFF; cdr3_nt: TGTGCCAGCAGTTTCCCGGGGATGGAAGCTTTCTTT
v_call: TRBV7-8; j_call: TRBJ2-3; d_call: .; clone_size: .; cdr3_aa: CASSLGRGTDTQYF; cdr3_nt: TGTGCCAGCAGCTTAGGGAGAGGAACAGATACGCAGTATTTT
v_call: TRBV12-3/TRBV12-4; j_call: TRBJ1-5; d_call: .; clone_size: .; cdr3_aa: CASSLGEAQPQHF; cdr3_nt: TGTGCCAGCAGCTTAGGGGAGGCTCAGCCCCAGCATTTT
v_call: TRBV4-3; j_call: TRBJ2-2; d_call: .; clone_size: .; cdr3_aa: CASSQDPRDSNTGELFF; cdr3_nt: TGCGCCAGCAGCCAAGACCCCAGGGACTCAAACACCGGGGAGCTGTTTTTT
v_call: TRBV7-2; j_call: TRBJ1-1; d_call: .; clone_size: .; cdr3_aa: CASSSNWNTEAFF; cdr3_nt: TGTGCCAGCAGCTCTAATTGGAACACTGAAGCTTTCTTT
v_call: TRBV27; j_call: TRBJ2-3; d_call: TRBD2; clone_size: .; cdr3_aa: CASSPLTGAGSTDTQYF; cdr3_nt: TGTGCCAGCAGTCCACTGACGGGAGCGGGGAGTACAGATACGCAGTATTTT
v_call: TRBV19; j_call: TRBJ1-5; d_call: .; clone_size: .; cdr3_aa: CASSIEWLQPQHF; cdr3_nt: TGTGCCAGTAGTATAGAATGGCTTCAGCCCCAGCATTTT
v_call: TRBV27; j_call: TRBJ1-5; d_call: .; clone_size: few; cdr3_aa: CASSPSGGNPFPPQHF; cdr3_nt: TGTGCCAGCAGTCCTTCCGGGGGGAACCCCTTCCCGCCCCAGCATTTT
v_call: TRBV10-3; j_call: TRBJ2-2; d_call: TRBD1; clone_size: .; cdr3_aa: CANKQGADTGELFF; cdr3_nt: TGTGCCAACAAACAGGGGGCGGATACCGGGGAGCTGTTTTTT
v_call: TRBV16; j_call: TRBJ1-5; d_call: .; clone_size: .; cdr3_aa: CASSQSGGGNQPQHF; cdr3_nt: TGTGCCAGCAGCCAATCAGGAGGGGGGAATCAGCCCCAGCATTTT
v_call: TRBV6-5; j_call: TRBJ2-1; d_call: TRBD1; clone_size: .; cdr3_aa: CASSSGQGADEQFF; cdr3_nt: TGTGCCAGCAGCTCGGGACAGGGGGCTGATGAGCAGTTCTTC
v_call: TRBV25-1; j_call: TRBJ1-1; d_call: .; clone_size: .; cdr3_aa: CASSEVGEAFF; cdr3_nt: TGTGCCAGCAGTGAAGTTGGTGAAGCTTTCTTT
v_call: TRBV30; j_call: TRBJ1-3; d_call: .; clone_size: .; cdr3_aa: CAWSVRPGAGNTIYF; cdr3_nt: TGTGCCTGGAGTGTTCGCCCGGGCGCTGGAAACACCATATATTTT
v_call: TRBV6-1; j_call: TRBJ1-1; d_call: .; clone_size: .; cdr3_aa: CASSFAGVTEAFF; cdr3_nt: TGTGCCAGCAGTTTCGCGGGAGTAACTGAAGCTTTCTTT
v_call: TRBV12-3/TRBV12-4; j_call: TRBJ1-6; d_call: TRBD1; clone_size: .; cdr3_aa: CASSTRTGSPLHF; cdr3_nt: TGTGCCAGCAGCACCCGGACAGGGTCACCCCTCCACTTT
v_call: TRBV6-2/TRBV6-3; j_call: TRBJ2-2; d_call: TRBD2; clone_size: .; cdr3_aa: CASSLRVSGLNTGELFF; cdr3_nt: TGTGCCAGCAGTTTGCGGGTTAGCGGGTTGAACACCGGGGAGCTGTTTTTT
v_call: TRBV6-5; j_call: TRBJ2-1; d_call: TRBD1; clone_size: .; cdr3_aa: CASSSGTGGGEQFF; cdr3_nt: TGTGCCAGCAGTTCCGGGACAGGGGGCGGTGAGCAGTTCTTC
v_call: TRBV19; j_call: TRBJ1-5; d_call: .; clone_size: .; cdr3_aa: CASSTGQSNQPQHF; cdr3_nt: TGTGCCAGTAGTACGGGACAATCCAATCAGCCCCAGCATTTT
v_call: TRBV4-3; j_call: TRBJ1-3; d_call: .; clone_size: .; cdr3_aa: CASSQAGGYTIYF; cdr3_nt: TGCGCCAGCAGCCAAGCGGGGGGTTACACCATATATTTT
v_call: TRBV23-1; j_call: TRBJ1-1; d_call: .; clone_size: .; cdr3_aa: CASSNIEAFF; cdr3_nt: TGCGCCAGCAGTAACATTGAAGCTTTCTTT
v_call: TRBV9; j_call: TRBJ2-7; d_call: TRBD1; clone_size: .; cdr3_aa: CASSAGTGYTYEQYF; cdr3_nt: TGTGCCAGCAGCGCTGGGACAGGTTATACCTACGAGCAGTACTTC
v_call: TRBV27; j_call: TRBJ2-3; d_call: TRBD2; clone_size: few; cdr3_aa: CASSLIRSGGAGDTQYF; cdr3_nt: TGTGCCAGCAGTTTGATTAGGAGCGGGGGGGCGGGGGATACGCAGTATTTT
v_call: TRBV9; j_call: TRBJ1-2; d_call: TRBD1; clone_size: .; cdr3_aa: CASTRTGTNYGYTF; cdr3_nt: TGTGCCAGCACCCGGACAGGAACTAACTATGGCTACACCTTC
v_call: TRBV29-1; j_call: TRBJ1-2; d_call: TRBD1; clone_size: .; cdr3_aa: CSGGTAYGYTF; cdr3_nt: TGCAGCGGCGGGACAGCTTATGGCTACACCTTC
v_call: TRBV6-5; j_call: TRBJ1-1; d_call: .; clone_size: .; cdr3_aa: CASSYFLNTEAFF; cdr3_nt: TGTGCCAGCAGTTACTTCCTGAACACTGAAGCTTTCTTT
v_call: TRBV10-2; j_call: TRBJ2-7; d_call: .; clone_size: .; cdr3_aa: CASSESGFYEQYF; cdr3_nt: TGCGCCAGCAGTGAGTCAGGGTTTTACGAGCAGTACTTC
v_call: TRBV7-2; j_call: TRBJ1-5; d_call: TRBD1; clone_size: .; cdr3_aa: CASSLLPAGGMSQPQHF; cdr3_nt: TGTGCCAGCAGCTTATTACCCGCAGGGGGCATGAGTCAGCCCCAGCATTTT
v_call: TRBV6-1; j_call: TRBJ2-7; d_call: TRBD1; clone_size: .; cdr3_aa: CASSEAGTGGYEQYF; cdr3_nt: TGTGCCAGCAGTGAAGCCGGGACAGGGGGCTACGAGCAGTACTTC
v_call: TRBV4-2; j_call: TRBJ1-5; d_call: .; clone_size: .; cdr3_aa: CASSQWRVTGNQPQHF; cdr3_nt: TGTGCCAGCAGCCAATGGAGGGTAACGGGCAATCAGCCCCAGCATTTT